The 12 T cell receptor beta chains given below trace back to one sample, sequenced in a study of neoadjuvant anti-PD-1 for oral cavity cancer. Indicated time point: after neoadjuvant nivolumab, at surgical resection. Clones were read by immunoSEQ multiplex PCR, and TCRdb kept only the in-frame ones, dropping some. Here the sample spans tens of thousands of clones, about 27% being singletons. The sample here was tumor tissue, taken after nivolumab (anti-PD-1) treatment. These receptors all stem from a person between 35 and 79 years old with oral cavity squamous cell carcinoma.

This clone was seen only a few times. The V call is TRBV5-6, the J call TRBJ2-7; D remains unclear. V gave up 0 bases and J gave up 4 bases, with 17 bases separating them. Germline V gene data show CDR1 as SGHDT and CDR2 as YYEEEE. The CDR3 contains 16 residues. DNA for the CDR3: TGTGCCAGCAGCTTGGGCGTGCAAACTCCCATATACGAGCAGTACTTC. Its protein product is CASSLGVQTPIYEQYF.

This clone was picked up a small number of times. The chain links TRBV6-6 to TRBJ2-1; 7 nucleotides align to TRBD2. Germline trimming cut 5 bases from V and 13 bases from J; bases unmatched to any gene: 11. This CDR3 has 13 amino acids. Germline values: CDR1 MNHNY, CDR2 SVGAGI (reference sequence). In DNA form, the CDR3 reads TGTGCCAGCAGTAATACGGCGGGGGACCTTCAGTTCTTC. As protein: CASSNTAGDLQFF.

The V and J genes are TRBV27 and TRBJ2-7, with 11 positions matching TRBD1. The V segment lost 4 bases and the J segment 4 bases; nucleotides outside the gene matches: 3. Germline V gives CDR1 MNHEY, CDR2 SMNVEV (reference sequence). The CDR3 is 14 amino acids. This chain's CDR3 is CASSWDRGFYEQYF. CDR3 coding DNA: TGTGCCAGCAGTTGGGACAGGGGGTTTTACGAGCAGTACTTC.

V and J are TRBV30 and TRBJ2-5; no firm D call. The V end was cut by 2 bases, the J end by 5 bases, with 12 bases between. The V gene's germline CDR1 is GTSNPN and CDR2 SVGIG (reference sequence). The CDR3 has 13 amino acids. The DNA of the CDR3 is TGTGCCTGGAGTTCACGGAAAAGGGAGACCCAGTACTTC. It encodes CAWSSRKRETQYF.

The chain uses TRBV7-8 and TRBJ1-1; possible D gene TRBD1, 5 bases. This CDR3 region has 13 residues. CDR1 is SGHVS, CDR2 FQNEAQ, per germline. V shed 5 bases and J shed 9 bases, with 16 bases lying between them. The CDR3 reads CASSVGIGAQAFF. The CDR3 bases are TGTGCCAGCAGCGTAGGGATCGGGGCTCAAGCTTTCTTT. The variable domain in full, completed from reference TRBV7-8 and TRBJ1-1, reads GAGVSQSPRYKVAKRGQDVALRCDPISGHVSLFWYQQALGQGPEFLTYFQNEAQLDKSGLPSDRFFAERPEGSVSTLKIQRTQQEDSAVYLCASSVGIGAQAFFGQGTRLTVV.

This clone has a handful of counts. CDR3 nucleotide sequence: TGTGCTAGTGGTTTGGTACACGGGAGCTCCTACAATGAGCAGTTCTTC. This sequence encodes CASGLVHGSSYNEQFF. This sequence joins TRBV12-5 and TRBJ2-1, with D possibly matching TRBD2 (6 bases). CDR3 length: 16 amino acids. Germline V lookup: CDR1 LGHNT, CDR2 FRNRAP. Trimming took 0 bases from V and 0 from J, leaving 9 bases between them. Combining the CDR3 with reference TRBV12-5 and TRBJ2-1 gives the whole variable domain DARVTQTPRHKVTEMGQEVTMRCQPILGHNTVFWYRQTMMQGLELLAYFRNRAPLDDSGMPKDRFSAEMPDATLATLKIQPSEPRDSAVYFCASGLVHGSSYNEQFFGPGTRLTVL.

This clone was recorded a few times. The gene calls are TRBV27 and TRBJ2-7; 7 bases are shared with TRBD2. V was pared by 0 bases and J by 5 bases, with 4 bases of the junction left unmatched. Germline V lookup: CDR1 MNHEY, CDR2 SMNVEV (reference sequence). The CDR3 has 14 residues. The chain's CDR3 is CASSLSGLGNEQYF. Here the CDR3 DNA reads TGTGCCAGCAGTTTATCCGGACTAGGGAACGAGCAGTACTTC.

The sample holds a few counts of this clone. CDR3 sequence: CASSPRGTGIYEQYF. The DNA of the CDR3 is TGTGCCAGCAGCCCGAGGGGGACAGGAATCTACGAGCAGTACTTC. This chain connects TRBV7-9 to TRBJ2-7; 8 bases map to TRBD1. Trimming took 5 bases from V and 3 from J; bases not matched to a gene: 9. Germline values: CDR1 SEHNR, CDR2 FQNEAQ (reference sequence). The CDR3 totals 15 residues.

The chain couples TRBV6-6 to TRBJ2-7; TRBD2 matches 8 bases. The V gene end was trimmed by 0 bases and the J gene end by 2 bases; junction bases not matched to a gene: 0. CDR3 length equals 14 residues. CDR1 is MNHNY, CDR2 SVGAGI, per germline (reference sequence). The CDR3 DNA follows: TGTGCCAGCAGTTACTCGCGGGGGGCCTACGAGCAGTACTTC. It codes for CASSYSRGAYEQYF.

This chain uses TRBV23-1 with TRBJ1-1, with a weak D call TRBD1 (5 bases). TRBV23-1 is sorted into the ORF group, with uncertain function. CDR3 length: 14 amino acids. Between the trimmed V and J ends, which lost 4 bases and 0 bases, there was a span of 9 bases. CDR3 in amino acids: CASSPGRLNTEAFF. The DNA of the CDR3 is TGCGCCAGCAGTCCGGGACGGTTGAACACTGAAGCTTTCTTT.

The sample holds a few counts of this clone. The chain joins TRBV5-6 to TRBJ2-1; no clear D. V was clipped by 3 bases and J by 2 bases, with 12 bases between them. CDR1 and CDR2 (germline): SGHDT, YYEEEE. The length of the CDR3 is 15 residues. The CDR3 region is CASSSLLNPYNEQFF. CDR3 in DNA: TGTGCCAGCAGCTCGCTCTTGAACCCCTACAATGAGCAGTTCTTC. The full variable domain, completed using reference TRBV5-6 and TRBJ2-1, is DAGVTQSPTHLIKTRGQQVTLRCSPKSGHDTVSWYQQALGQGPQFIFQYYEEEERQRGNFPDRFSGHQFPNYSSELNVNALLLGDSALYLCASSSLLNPYNEQFFGPGTRLTVL.

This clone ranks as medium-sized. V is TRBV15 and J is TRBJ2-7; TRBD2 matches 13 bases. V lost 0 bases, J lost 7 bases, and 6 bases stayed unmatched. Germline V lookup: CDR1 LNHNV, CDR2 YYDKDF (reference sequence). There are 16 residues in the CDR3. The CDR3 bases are TGTGCCACCAGCAGAGATTTGACTAGCGGGAGGACGGAGCAGTACTTC. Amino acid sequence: CATSRDLTSGRTEQYF.